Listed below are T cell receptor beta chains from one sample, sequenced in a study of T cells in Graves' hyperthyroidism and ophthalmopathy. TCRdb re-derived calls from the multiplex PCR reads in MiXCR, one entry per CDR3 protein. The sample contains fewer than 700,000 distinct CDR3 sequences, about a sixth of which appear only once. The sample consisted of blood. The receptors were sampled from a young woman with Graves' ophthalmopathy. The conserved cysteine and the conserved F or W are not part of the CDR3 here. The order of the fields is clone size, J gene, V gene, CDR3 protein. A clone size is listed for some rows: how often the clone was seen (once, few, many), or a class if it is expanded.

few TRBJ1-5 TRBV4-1 ASSQWEGSNQPQH
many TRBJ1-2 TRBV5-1 ASSFTDRGPYGYT
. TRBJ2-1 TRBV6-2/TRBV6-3 ASSYPRDSTYNEQF
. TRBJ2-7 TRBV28 ASSSGAFRDEQY
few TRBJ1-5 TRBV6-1 ATTGGGQPQH
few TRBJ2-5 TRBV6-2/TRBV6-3 ASSYLAGTEQETQY
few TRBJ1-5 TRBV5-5 ASSLAGKQPNQPQH
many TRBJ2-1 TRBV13 ASSPGGGYNEQF
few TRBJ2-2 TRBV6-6 ASSYITAYTGELF
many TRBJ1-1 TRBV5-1 ASSPLRSSLNTEAF
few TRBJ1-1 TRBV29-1 SVVSRRAEAF
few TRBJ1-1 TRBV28 ASSLPQMNTEAF
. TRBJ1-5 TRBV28 ASSFNAGGRQPQH
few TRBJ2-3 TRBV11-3 ASSSPPSGRWTDTQY
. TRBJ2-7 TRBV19 ASSMDGLSYEQY
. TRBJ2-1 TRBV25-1 ASSETSGRGNEQF
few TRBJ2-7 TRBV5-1 ASSLDYRTSGLSEQY
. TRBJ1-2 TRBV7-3 ASSPTEGVDGYT
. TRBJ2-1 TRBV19 ASSMVGRGNEQF
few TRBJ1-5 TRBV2 ASSTETGNQPQH
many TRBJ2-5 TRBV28 ASSLRAGIQETQY
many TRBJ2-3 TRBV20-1 SATTSGRAGTDTQY
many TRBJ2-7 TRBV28 ASSSGLISYEQY
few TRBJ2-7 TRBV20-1 SATGTTFYEQY
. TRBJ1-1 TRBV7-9 ASSSQGKITEAF
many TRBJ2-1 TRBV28 ASSFTGGEQF
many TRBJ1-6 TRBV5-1 ASRILGQASSYNSPLH
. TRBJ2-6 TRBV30 AWSVGGSGADVLT
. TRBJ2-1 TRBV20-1 SGQGLAGAPSENEQF
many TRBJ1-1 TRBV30 ACIRGATEAF
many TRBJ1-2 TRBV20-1 SANYANYGYT
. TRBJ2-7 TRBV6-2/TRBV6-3 ASSLAGGRTSYEQY
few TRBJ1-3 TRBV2 ASSGGQRLGNTIY
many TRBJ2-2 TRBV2 ASSSPGGRPNTGELF
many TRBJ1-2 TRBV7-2 ASSRTDLYGYT
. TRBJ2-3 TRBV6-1 ASSDGDTDTQY
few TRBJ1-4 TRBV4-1 ASSLPYEKLF
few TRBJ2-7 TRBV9 ASTPGQGPYEQY
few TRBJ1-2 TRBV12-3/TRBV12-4 ASSGDTYYGYT
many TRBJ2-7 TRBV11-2 ASSLDQRTSSYEQY
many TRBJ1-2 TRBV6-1 ASSDAGRGYT
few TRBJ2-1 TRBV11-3 ASSSALRDRELF
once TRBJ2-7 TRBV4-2 ASSQATGQTYEQY
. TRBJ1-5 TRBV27 ASSPRGGRQPQH
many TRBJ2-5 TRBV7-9 ASSLLPGQGLKETQY
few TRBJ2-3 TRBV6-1 ASDRGHSTDTQY
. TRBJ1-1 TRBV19 ASSAKVGEAF
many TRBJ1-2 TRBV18 ASSPPGFGYGYT
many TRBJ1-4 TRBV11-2 ASSLSTGLREKLF
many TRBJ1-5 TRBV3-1 ASSQGTGTNQPQH
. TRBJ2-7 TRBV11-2 ASSLTGTSGRS
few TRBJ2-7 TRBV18 ASSPFTGALTDEQY
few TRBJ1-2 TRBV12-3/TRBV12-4 ASSLWGGNYGYT
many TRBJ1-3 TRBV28 ASSPDWSGNTIY
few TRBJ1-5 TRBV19 ASSGQGVNQPQH
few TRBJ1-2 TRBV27 ASSLSGQGEDYGYT
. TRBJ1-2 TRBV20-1 SASNSGVGYT
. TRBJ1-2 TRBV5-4 ASSFFVGSYGYT
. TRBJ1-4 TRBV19 ASSTLTGVGTNEKLF